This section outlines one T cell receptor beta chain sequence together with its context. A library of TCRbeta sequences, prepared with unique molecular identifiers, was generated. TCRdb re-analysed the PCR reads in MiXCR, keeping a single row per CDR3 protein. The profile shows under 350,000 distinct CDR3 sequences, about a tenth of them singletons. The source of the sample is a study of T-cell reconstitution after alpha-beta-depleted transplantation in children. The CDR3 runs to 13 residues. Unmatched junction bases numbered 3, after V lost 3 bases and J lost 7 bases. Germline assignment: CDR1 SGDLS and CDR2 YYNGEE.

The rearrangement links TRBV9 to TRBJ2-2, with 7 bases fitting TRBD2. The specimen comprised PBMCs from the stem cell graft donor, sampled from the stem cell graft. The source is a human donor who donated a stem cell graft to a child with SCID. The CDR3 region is CASSGGGGGELFF. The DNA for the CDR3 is TGTGCCAGCAGCGGCGGGGGAGGCGGGGAGCTGTTTTTT.